This entry concerns a single T cell receptor beta chain. The data are from a study of blood T cell repertoires in COVID-19. On the study more broadly: Sites in the United States, Italy and Spain provided acute and convalescent COVID-19 samples.

CDR1 and CDR2 (germline): SGHVS, FNYEAQ. The CDR3 is 15 amino acids. V gave up 1 base and J gave up 1 base; unmatched junction bases: 2. Assay: immunoSEQ multiplex PCR; the TCRdb copy retains only in-frame clones and omits some. Here the sample spans over 250,000 clones, about 90% being singletons. The specimen was peripheral blood. This rearrangement joins TRBV7-6 to TRBJ1-1, with TRBD1 identical over 8 bases. This TCR came from a woman aged 70-85 years with COVID-19, enrolled during active disease. CDR3 amino acids: CASSLGQGSNTEAFF. The DNA of the CDR3 is TGTGCCAGCAGCTTAGGACAGGGGTCGAACACTGAAGCTTTCTTT.